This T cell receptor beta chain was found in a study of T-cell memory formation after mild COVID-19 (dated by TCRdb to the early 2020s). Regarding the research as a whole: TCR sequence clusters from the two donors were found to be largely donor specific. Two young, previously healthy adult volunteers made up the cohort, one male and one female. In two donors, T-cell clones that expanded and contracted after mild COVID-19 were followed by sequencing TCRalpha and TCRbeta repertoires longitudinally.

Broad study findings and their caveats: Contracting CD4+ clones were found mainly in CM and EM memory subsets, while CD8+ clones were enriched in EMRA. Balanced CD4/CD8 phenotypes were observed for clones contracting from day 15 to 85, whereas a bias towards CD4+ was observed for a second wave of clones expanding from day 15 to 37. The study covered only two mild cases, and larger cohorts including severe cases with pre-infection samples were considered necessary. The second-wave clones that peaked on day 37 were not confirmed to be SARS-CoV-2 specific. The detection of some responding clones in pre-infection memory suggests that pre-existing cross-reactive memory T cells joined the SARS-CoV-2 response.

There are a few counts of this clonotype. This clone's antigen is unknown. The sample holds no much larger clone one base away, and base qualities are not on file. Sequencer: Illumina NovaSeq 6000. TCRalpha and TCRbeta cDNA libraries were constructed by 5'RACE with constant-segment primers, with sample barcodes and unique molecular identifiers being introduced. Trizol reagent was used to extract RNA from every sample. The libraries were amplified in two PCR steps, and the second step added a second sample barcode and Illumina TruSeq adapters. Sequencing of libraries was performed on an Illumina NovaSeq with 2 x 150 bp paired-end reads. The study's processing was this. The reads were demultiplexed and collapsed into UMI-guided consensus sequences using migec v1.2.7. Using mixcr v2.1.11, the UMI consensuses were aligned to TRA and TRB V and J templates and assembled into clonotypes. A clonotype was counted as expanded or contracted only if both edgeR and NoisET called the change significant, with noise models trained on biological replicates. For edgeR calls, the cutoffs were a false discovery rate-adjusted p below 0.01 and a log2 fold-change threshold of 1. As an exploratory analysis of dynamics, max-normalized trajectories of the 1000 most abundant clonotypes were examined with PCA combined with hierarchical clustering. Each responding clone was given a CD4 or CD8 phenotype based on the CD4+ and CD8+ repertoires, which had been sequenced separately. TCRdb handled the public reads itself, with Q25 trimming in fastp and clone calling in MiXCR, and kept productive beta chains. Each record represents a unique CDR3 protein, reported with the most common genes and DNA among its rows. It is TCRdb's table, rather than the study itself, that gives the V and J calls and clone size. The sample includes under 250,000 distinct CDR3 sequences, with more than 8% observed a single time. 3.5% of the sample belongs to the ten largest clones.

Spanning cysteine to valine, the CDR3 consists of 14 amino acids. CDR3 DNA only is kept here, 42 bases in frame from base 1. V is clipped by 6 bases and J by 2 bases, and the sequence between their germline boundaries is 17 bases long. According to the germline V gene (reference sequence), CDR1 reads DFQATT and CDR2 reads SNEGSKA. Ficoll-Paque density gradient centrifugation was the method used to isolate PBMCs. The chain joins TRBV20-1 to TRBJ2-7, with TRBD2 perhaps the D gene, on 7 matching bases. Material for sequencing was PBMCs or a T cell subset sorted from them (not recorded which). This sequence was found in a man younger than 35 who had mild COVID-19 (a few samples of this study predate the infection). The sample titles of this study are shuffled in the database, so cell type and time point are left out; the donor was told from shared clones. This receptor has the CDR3 CSASRGGDTYEQYV. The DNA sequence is TGCAGTGCCTCCCGGGGAGGGGACACCTACGAGCAGTACGTC.